This TCR beta chain stems from a study of blood T cell repertoires in COVID-19. Overall study context: There were acute and convalescent COVID-19 samples, and they came from the United States, Italy and Spain. The analysed material was cDNA or gDNA that came from T cells, B-cell-depleted T cells, or PBMCs.

This CDR3 comprises 15 residues. Germline V CDR1 and CDR2: SGHKS, YYEKEE (reference sequence). V was clipped by 0 bases and J by 4 bases; unmatched bases: 1. Under the authors' procedure: The assay estimated nucleated cells by amplifying reference gene primers. Assay used: immunoSEQ multiplex PCR; TCRdb lists only in-frame clones, some missing. V and J calls and clone size come straight from that table; D and trimming were deduced from the DNA. The sample includes roughly 220,000 clones, 84% of them seen just once. What was sequenced was peripheral blood. The clonotype was recovered from a woman aged 55 to 70 with acute or convalescent COVID-19. J is TRBJ2-2 and V is TRBV5-5; 9 bases agree with TRBD1. The CDR3 DNA reads as TGTGCCAGCAGCTTGGGACAGGGGGGCACCGGGGAGCTGTTTTTT. The encoded protein is CASSLGQGGTGELFF.